These 9 T cell receptor beta chains were all obtained from the same sample, sequenced in a study of a mutant IDH1 vaccine in newly diagnosed glioma. The method was immunoSEQ multiplex PCR; TCRdb's version includes in-frame clones alone and lacks a portion of them. The sample carries 50,000 to 65,000 clones, approximately 87% recorded once. Time point meaning: week 23, last vaccination. In every dose of vaccine, 300 ug of mutant IDH1 20-mer peptide was given alongside topical imiquimod. Their antigens are not known. The specimen comprised PBMCs, sampled from a glioma patient whose treatment included an IDH1 peptide vaccine. Source of these receptors: a man aged 40-49 years with glioma.

Here the CDR3 DNA reads TGTGCCAGCAGTCCTTTCCTAACCAATGAGCAGTTCTTC. This encodes CASSPFLTNEQFF. V and J are TRBV7-2 and TRBJ2-1; D not certain. The CDR3 consists of 13 residues. The V end lost 6 bases, the J end lost 6 bases, and 12 bases lay between the germline ends. Per germline, CDR1 SGHTA and CDR2 FQGNSA. Based on the CDR3 plus reference TRBV7-2 and TRBJ2-1, the full variable domain is GAGVSQSPSNKVTEKGKDVELRCDPISGHTALYWYRQSLGQGLEFLIYFQGNSAPDKSGLPSDRFSAERTGGSVSTLTIQRTQQEDSAVYLCASSPFLTNEQFFGPGTRLTVL.

The chain combines TRBV15 with TRBJ1-5; maybe TRBD1 (6 bases). Trimming took 2 bases from V and 2 from J, leaving 19 bases between them. This CDR3 has 18 residues. Germline-derived CDR1 and CDR2 are LNHNV and YYDKDF (reference sequence). The CDR3 sequence is CATSRSHGGAKGNQPQHF. The CDR3 DNA reads as TGTGCCACCAGCAGAAGTCATGGGGGCGCAAAGGGCAATCAGCCCCAGCATTTT.

This clone was found a few times. The rearrangement joins TRBV5-1 to TRBJ1-5; D remains ambiguous. Trimming removed 1 base from V and 1 base from J, with 3 bases in between. The CDR3 runs to 13 residues. Germline assignment: CDR1 SGHRS and CDR2 YFSETQ. CDR3 protein: CASSLWSNQPQHF. In DNA, the CDR3 is TGCGCCAGCAGCTTGTGGAGCAATCAGCCCCAGCATTTT.

V gene TRBV19 combines with J gene TRBJ1-5; the D is unclear. CDR3 length: 15 amino acids. V was shortened by 9 bases and J by 0 bases, with 15 bases between the two germline ends. Per germline, CDR1 LNHDA and CDR2 SQIVND (reference sequence). Here the CDR3 DNA reads TGTGCCAGCCAAAGACGGAGTGATAGCAATCAGCCCCAGCATTTT. Its protein is CASQRRSDSNQPQHF. The complete variable domain, with remaining parts taken from reference TRBV19 and TRBJ1-5, reads DGGITQSPKYLFRKEGQNVTLSCEQNLNHDAMYWYRQDPGQGLRLIYYSQIVNDFQKGDIAEGYSVSREKKESFPLTVTSAQKNPTAFYLCASQRRSDSNQPQHFGDGTRLSIL.

The V and J genes are TRBV5-6 and TRBJ2-5, with D tentatively TRBD2 (6 bases). Germline assignment: CDR1 SGHDT and CDR2 YYEEEE. The CDR3 consists of 14 residues. V was clipped by 4 bases and J by 1 base, with 11 bases between them. CDR3 sequence reads: CASSHPGVQETQYF. The CDR3 DNA follows: TGTGCCAGCAGCCATCCGGGAGTCCAAGAGACCCAGTACTTC.

V and J are TRBV18 and TRBJ2-7; possibly TRBD1 or TRBD2 for D (5 bases each). Trimming took off 3 bases at V and 6 bases at J, with 15 bases between the two ends. Germline V gives CDR1 KGHSH, CDR2 LQKENI. This CDR3 comprises 14 residues. The CDR3 here is CASSPPGRLGEQYF. CDR3 nucleotide sequence: TGTGCCAGCTCACCCCCGGGACGGCTGGGCGAGCAGTACTTC.

The chain employs TRBV5-5 and TRBJ2-1; no reliable D call. V lost 1 base, J lost 7 bases, and 9 bases lay in between. This CDR3 has 13 amino acids. Germline lookup yields CDR1 SGHKS and CDR2 YYEKEE (reference sequence). The CDR3 protein is CASSLLTPNEQFF. CDR3 nucleotide sequence: TGTGCCAGCAGCTTGCTTACTCCGAATGAGCAGTTCTTC.

This chain uses TRBV5-8 with TRBJ2-3, with 8 bases lining up with TRBD2. Germline-derived CDR1 and CDR2 are SGHTS and YDEGEE. The CDR3 runs 15 residues. V shed 0 bases, J shed 4 bases, and the junction held 4 bases outside the gene matches. CDR3 nucleotides: TGTGCCAGCAGCTTGGACGGGAGGGCCTCAGATACGCAGTATTTT. Translation: CASSLDGRASDTQYF. Supplemented by reference TRBV5-8 and TRBJ2-3, the full variable domain reads EAGVTQSPTHLIKTRGQQATLRCSPISGHTSVYWYQQALGLGLQFLLWYDEGEERNRGNFPPRFSGRQFPNYSSELNVNALELEDSALYLCASSLDGRASDTQYFGPGTRLTVL.

This chain connects TRBV28 to TRBJ2-7; no clear D gene. Between the trimmed V and J ends, which lost 2 bases and 2 bases, there was a span of 10 bases. Germline values: CDR1 MDHEN, CDR2 SYDVKM. This CDR3 has 14 residues. The CDR3 region has the DNA TGTGCCAGCAGTTTAAGTGGCAGAGCCTACGAGCAGTACTTC. Protein product: CASSLSGRAYEQYF.